Listed here are 28 T cell receptor beta chains from one sample, sequenced in a study of long-term antiretroviral therapy in people with HIV. At the survey level, the v3.0 immunoSEQ assay was run. The protocol was immunoSEQ multiplex PCR, while the TCRdb copy is restricted to in-frame clones and leaves out a portion. The data contain under 50,000 clones, 65% to 90% of them singletons. Source: unsorted PBMCs, taken just before starting antiretroviral therapy. The source of these receptors is a woman between 18 and 29 years old with HIV.

This clone has a single count. The rearrangement joins TRBV27 to TRBJ1-4; TRBD1 is a possible D gene (5 bases). V was cut by 6 bases and J by 8 bases, with 22 bases left in between. The CDR3 covers 16 residues. From germline, CDR1 is MNHEY and CDR2 SMNVEV (reference sequence). CDR3 sequence: CASRSLDGGVREKLFF. CDR3 DNA: TGTGCCAGCAGGTCTCTTGACGGGGGGGTGCGGGAAAAACTGTTTTTT.

CDR3 in DNA: TGTGCCACCAGCAGGTTGGAAGGACTGGGAATATCCTACGAGCAGTACTTC. Translated, it gives CATSRLEGLGISYEQYF. The chain links TRBV15 to TRBJ2-7; D might be TRBD2 (5 bases). The CDR3 is 17 residues long. Germline V lookup: CDR1 LNHNV, CDR2 YYDKDF (reference sequence). V lost 3 bases and J lost 1, with 19 bases in between.

The chain carries TRBV27 and TRBJ2-7; no clear D gene. This CDR3 spans 13 amino acids. CDR1 is MNHEY, CDR2 SMNVEV, per germline (reference sequence). Between the trimmed V and J ends, which lost 0 bases and 4 bases, there was a span of 7 bases. The CDR3 bases are TGTGCCAGCAGTTTATCCACATATTACGAGCAGTACTTC. It yields the protein CASSLSTYYEQYF.

Only a few counts were recorded for this clone. The rearrangement uses TRBV27 and TRBJ1-5, with TRBD1 matching 9 bases. J was trimmed by 1 base and V by 6 bases; bases with no gene match: 4. The germline CDR1 and CDR2 sequences are MNHEY and SMNVEV (reference sequence). The CDR3 length is 15 residues. The CDR3 coding sequence is TGTGCCAGCAGCGTACAGGGGGCAAGCAATCAGCCCCAGCATTTT. Amino acid sequence: CASSVQGASNQPQHF.

Comments on this clone: An end of the junction does not agree with germline; a read error may underlie this. This chain joins TRBV2 and TRBJ2-2, with 8 bases that match TRBD2. This CDR3 spans 17 amino acids. Per germline, CDR1 SNHLY and CDR2 FYNNEI. This CDR3 reads CASMGRTGGPNTGELSF. CDR3 nucleotide sequence: TGTGCCAGCATGGGGAGGACGGGAGGGCCGAACACCGGGGAGCTGTCTTTT.

There are a few counts of this clone. The CDR3 nucleotides are TGCGCCAGCAGCTTGGACAGGGGGCCTCACTATGGCTACACCTTC. It encodes CASSLDRGPHYGYTF. V gene TRBV4-1 combines with J gene TRBJ1-2; 11 positions agree with TRBD1. J lost 3 bases, V lost 5 bases, and 5 bases had no gene match. The CDR3 has 15 residues. Germline CDR1 is MGHRA and CDR2 is YSYEKL.

The chain uses TRBV4-2 and TRBJ2-2, with 9 nucleotides matching TRBD2. V was pared by 0 bases and J by 8 bases, with 13 bases of the junction left unmatched. CDR1 is LGHNA and CDR2 is YNFKEQ in the germline V gene. CDR3 length: 18 amino acids. In nucleotides, the CDR3 is TGTGCCAGCAGCCAAGAATATCGGCTAGCGGGATTATCTGGGGAGCTGTTTTTT. The encoded protein is CASSQEYRLAGLSGELFF.

This clone has a single count. This rearrangement joins TRBV2 to TRBJ2-6, with TRBD1 as a possible D gene (5 bases). The CDR3 runs to 15 residues. V gave up 3 bases and J gave up 1 base, with 7 bases separating them. Germline V lookup: CDR1 SNHLY, CDR2 FYNNEI. The CDR3 coding sequence is TGTGCCAGCAGTGATCCAGGGTCTGGGGCCAACGTCCTGACTTTC. This codes for CASSDPGSGANVLTF.

The chain employs TRBV7-8 and TRBJ2-3; 8 nucleotides line up with TRBD1. V shed 4 bases, J shed 3 bases, and the junction held 9 bases outside the gene matches. Germline CDR1 and CDR2: SGHVS and FQNEAQ. The CDR3 spans 16 residues. The CDR3 DNA is TGTGCCAGCAGCTACTGGCAGGGGGCTAGTACAGATACGCAGTATTTT. Protein product: CASSYWQGASTDTQYF.

V usage is TRBV11-2 and J usage is TRBJ2-5; possible D gene TRBD2, 6 bases. Trimming pared 4 bases from V and 4 bases from J, leaving 16 bases between. The germline gives CDR1 SGHAT, CDR2 FQNNGV. The CDR3 length is 15 residues. CDR3 sequence (DNA): TGTGCCAGCAGCTCGGGACTCCAACCCCGAGAGACCCAGTACTTC. Protein product: CASSSGLQPRETQYF.

The rearrangement joins TRBV7-3 to TRBJ2-3, with D perhaps TRBD2 (5 bases). Germline CDR1 SGHTA, CDR2 FQGTGA. Trimming shortened V by 7 bases and J by 0 bases, and 11 bases separated the two germline ends. The CDR3 covers 14 residues. CDR3 nucleotide sequence: TGTGCCAGCATGGACTCCACTAGCACAGATACGCAGTATTTT. Its protein is CASMDSTSTDTQYF. Looking up the rest from reference TRBV7-3 and TRBJ2-3 gives the full variable domain: GAGVSQTPSNKVTEKGKYVELRCDPISGHTALYWYRQSLGQGPEFLIYFQGTGAADDSGLPNDRFFAVRPEGSVSTLKIQRTERGDSAVYLCASMDSTSTDTQYFGPGTRLTVL.

This chain connects TRBV19 to TRBJ1-1, with D perhaps matching TRBD1 (5 bases). V lost 8 bases and J 0 bases, leaving 19 bases between the germline ends. The CDR3 has 16 residues. Germline V lookup: CDR1 LNHDA, CDR2 SQIVND (reference sequence). CDR3 region: CASESGSGGVNTEAFF. The DNA of the CDR3 is TGTGCCAGTGAGTCAGGTTCGGGGGGTGTGAACACTGAAGCTTTCTTT. Looking up the rest from reference TRBV19 and TRBJ1-1 gives the full variable domain: DGGITQSPKYLFRKEGQNVTLSCEQNLNHDAMYWYRQDPGQGLRLIYYSQIVNDFQKGDIAEGYSVSREKKESFPLTVTSAQKNPTAFYLCASESGSGGVNTEAFFGQGTRLTVV.

V is TRBV18 and J is TRBJ2-3; 11 positions agree with TRBD2. V was pared by 4 bases and J by 3 bases, with 9 bases of the junction left unmatched. CDR1 KGHSH and CDR2 LQKENI come from the germline V gene. The CDR3 totals 17 residues. CDR3 residues: CASSLSPGLAETDTQYF. The CDR3 DNA reads as TGTGCCAGCTCACTTTCCCCGGGACTAGCGGAAACAGATACGCAGTATTTT. Using reference TRBV18 and TRBJ2-3 for the parts outside the CDR3, the full variable domain is NAGVMQNPRHLVRRRGQEARLRCSPMKGHSHVYWYRQLPEEGLKFMVYLQKENIIDESGMPKERFSAEFPKEGPSILRIQQVVRGDSAAYFCASSLSPGLAETDTQYFGPGTRLTVL.

The chain joins TRBV11-2 to TRBJ2-5, with a weak D call TRBD2 (6 bases). This CDR3 contains 13 residues. Trimming removed 5 bases from V and 11 bases from J, with 18 bases in between. Germline assignment: CDR1 SGHAT and CDR2 FQNNGV. The DNA for the CDR3 is TGTGCCAGCAGCCCCTCAGCGCGCGGGGAGCAGTACTTC. Translation: CASSPSARGEQYF.

This clone came up once. This rearrangement joins TRBV29-1 to TRBJ1-1; D not certain. Trimming took 4 bases from V and 1 from J, leaving 16 bases between them. The CDR3 totals 15 residues. Germline V CDR1 and CDR2: SQVTM, ANQGSEA. Here the CDR3 reads CSVGARTGENTEAFF. CDR3 nucleotides: TGCAGCGTTGGGGCCAGGACTGGGGAGAACACTGAAGCTTTCTTT. The full variable domain, rest sourced from reference TRBV29-1 and TRBJ1-1, is SAVISQKPSRDICQRGTSLTIQCQVDSQVTMMFWYRQQPGQSLTLIATANQGSEATYESGFVIDKFPISRPNLTFSTLTVSNMSPEDSSIYLCSVGARTGENTEAFFGQGTRLTVV.

The V call is TRBV6-5, the J call TRBJ1-1, with D tentatively TRBD1 (5 bases). The CDR3 length is 15 residues. V lost 7 bases, J lost 3 bases, and 18 bases lay in between. Germline lookup yields CDR1 MNHEY and CDR2 SVGAGI. CDR3 residues: CASKLRGLYDTEAFF. The DNA of the CDR3 is TGTGCCAGCAAGTTACGGGGACTATATGACACTGAAGCTTTCTTT.

The chain links TRBV7-3 to TRBJ2-1; 13 bases fit TRBD2. The J segment lost 7 bases and the V segment lost 5 bases, leaving 8 bases of the junction unmatched. Germline V lookup: CDR1 SGHTA, CDR2 FQGTGA. The CDR3 runs to 16 residues. The CDR3 loop is CASSEELAGGGNEQFF. Here the CDR3 DNA reads TGTGCCAGCAGCGAGGAACTAGCGGGAGGGGGTAATGAGCAGTTCTTC. The full variable domain, with the rest looked up from reference TRBV7-3 and TRBJ2-1, is GAGVSQTPSNKVTEKGKYVELRCDPISGHTALYWYRQSLGQGPEFLIYFQGTGAADDSGLPNDRFFAVRPEGSVSTLKIQRTERGDSAVYLCASSEELAGGGNEQFFGPGTRLTVL.

V gene TRBV9 combines with J gene TRBJ1-1; TRBD1 aligns across 10 bases. Trimming took 4 bases from V and 5 from J; bases not matched to a gene: 8. CDR1 is SGDLS, CDR2 YYNGEE, per germline. The CDR3 covers 15 residues. The CDR3 here is CASSSTGGKETEAFF. CDR3 coding DNA: TGTGCCAGCAGCTCGACAGGGGGCAAAGAAACTGAAGCTTTCTTT.

This chain uses TRBV2 with TRBJ2-1; TRBD2 is a possible D gene (6 bases). From germline, CDR1 is SNHLY and CDR2 FYNNEI. V shed 1 base and J shed 6 bases, with 13 bases lying between them. The CDR3 sequence is 15 residues long. CDR3 in amino acids: CASSEGGDLANEQFF. Written as DNA, the CDR3 is TGTGCCAGCAGTGAAGGGGGGGATCTGGCCAATGAGCAGTTCTTC.

The chain recombines TRBV28 with TRBJ2-4, with TRBD1 as a possible D gene (6 bases). The CDR3 length is 14 residues. The V end lost 5 bases, the J end lost 3 bases, and 11 bases lay between the germline ends. CDR1 is MDHEN and CDR2 is SYDVKM in the germline V gene. CDR3 region: CASSPRDNKNIQYF. The DNA for the CDR3 is TGTGCCAGCAGTCCTAGGGACAACAAAAACATTCAGTACTTC.

The gene calls are TRBV28 and TRBJ2-7, with 10 positions matching TRBD2. V gave up 6 bases and J gave up 3 bases; unmatched junction bases: 8. This CDR3 contains 15 residues. The V gene's germline CDR1 is MDHEN and CDR2 SYDVKM. CDR3 sequence (DNA): TGTGCCAGCAGACTATCTAGCGGGAGTCACTACGAGCAGTACTTC. As protein: CASRLSSGSHYEQYF.

The chain joins TRBV28 to TRBJ2-7; 8 bases fit TRBD2. The CDR3 consists of 14 residues. V lost 6 bases and J lost 5; bases outside the gene matches: 9. CDR1 MDHEN and CDR2 SYDVKM come from the germline V gene. This chain's CDR3 is CASRPTGTSNEQYF. The DNA for the CDR3 is TGTGCCAGCAGACCAACCGGGACTAGTAACGAGCAGTACTTC. The variable domain in full, completed from reference TRBV28 and TRBJ2-7, reads DVKVTQSSRYLVKRTGEKVFLECVQDMDHENMFWYRQDPGLGLRLIYFSYDVKMKEKGDIPEGYSVSREKKERFSLILESASTNQTSMYLCASRPTGTSNEQYFGPGTRLTVT.

The chain is built from TRBV7-9 and TRBJ2-7; tentative D call: TRBD2 (6 bases). The CDR3 consists of 12 residues. Germline V gene lookup returns CDR1 SEHNR and CDR2 FQNEAQ (reference sequence). Trimming took off 5 bases at V and 5 bases at J, with 10 bases between the two ends. The CDR3 DNA reads as TGTGCCAGCAGCCAATCGGGGGACGAGCAGTACTTC. The encoded protein is CASSQSGDEQYF.

The V and J genes are TRBV27 and TRBJ2-7; TRBD2 matches 9 bases. V lost 4 bases, J lost 5 bases, and 12 bases stayed unmatched. Germline V gene lookup returns CDR1 MNHEY and CDR2 SMNVEV (reference sequence). This CDR3 is built from 16 residues. The CDR3 region has the DNA TGTGCCAGCAGTTACCCCTTTTTGGTAGCGGGAGACGAGCAGTACTTC. Encoded protein: CASSYPFLVAGDEQYF.

The gene calls are TRBV7-9 and TRBJ1-2, with D possibly being TRBD1 (6 bases). In germline, CDR1 is SEHNR, CDR2 FQNEAQ (reference sequence). This CDR3 contains 16 residues. Trimming cost V 5 bases and J 6 bases, with 22 bases left between them. CDR3 protein: CASSRPHKKNRDGYTF. CDR3 DNA: TGTGCCAGCAGCCGACCTCACAAAAAAAACAGGGATGGCTACACCTTC.

This chain joins TRBV15 and TRBJ2-6, with 9 bases identical to TRBD1. Looked up from germline, CDR1 is LNHNV and CDR2 is YYDKDF (reference sequence). V lost 2 bases and J lost 0; bases outside the gene matches: 8. This CDR3 is 19 amino acids long. The CDR3 loop reads CATSRSLQGARSGANVLTF. The DNA for the CDR3 is TGTGCCACCAGCAGATCGCTACAGGGGGCACGCTCTGGGGCCAACGTCCTGACTTTC.

For the CDR3, the DNA is TGTGCCAGCAGACCCTGGCGGGAGCCCTACGAGCAGTACTTC. This codes for CASRPWREPYEQYF. V is TRBV28 and J is TRBJ2-7, with 7 nucleotides matching TRBD2. This CDR3 spans 14 amino acids. Germline V CDR1 and CDR2: MDHEN, SYDVKM. V lost 6 bases and J lost 2; bases outside the gene matches: 7. The full variable domain, with the rest looked up from reference TRBV28 and TRBJ2-7, is DVKVTQSSRYLVKRTGEKVFLECVQDMDHENMFWYRQDPGLGLRLIYFSYDVKMKEKGDIPEGYSVSREKKERFSLILESASTNQTSMYLCASRPWREPYEQYFGPGTRLTVT.

In nucleotides, the CDR3 is TGTGCCACCAGCAGAGATCTCGGGACGGCAGCCTACAATGAGCAGTTCTTC. It specifies CATSRDLGTAAYNEQFF. The chain combines TRBV15 with TRBJ2-1, with D perhaps matching TRBD1 or TRBD2 (5 bases each). The CDR3 spans 17 residues. The V end lost 0 bases, the J end lost 2 bases, and 14 bases lay between the germline ends. Germline CDR1 is LNHNV and CDR2 is YYDKDF (reference sequence).